This T cell receptor (beta chain) was identified during a study of blood T cells in healthy people across ages. Overall study findings and caveats: CMV infection status of these donors was not known.

Germline-derived CDR1 and CDR2 are SGHTA and FQGNSA. The CDR3 extends over 12 amino acids. It was with a sample-barcoded 5' primer and a J-beta primer mix that a second PCR of roughly 7 to 12 cycles was run. From the 5' RACE reads, TCRdb called clonotypes with MiXCR, one entry per CDR3 protein. Of 1.5 million to 1.8 million distinct CDR3 sequences listed, 35% to 45% are singletons. This clonotype was seen a handful of times. Its antigen is currently unknown. The junction departs from the called germline gene at one end, perhaps through a read error. The chain carries TRBV7-2 and TRBJ2-7; D is possibly TRBD1 or TRBD2 (5 bases each). Specimen: blood. The TCR originated in a woman between 18 and 30 years old in good health. This CDR3 reads CAISFGGGEQYF. The CDR3 DNA reads as TGTGCCATCAGCTTTGGGGGTGGCGAGCAGTACTTC. The complete variable domain, with remaining parts taken from reference TRBV7-2 and TRBJ2-7, reads GAGVSQSPSNKVTEKGKDVELRCDPISGHTALYWYRQSLGQGLEFLIYFQGNSAPDKSGLPSDRFSAERTGGSVSTLTIQRTQQEDSAVYLCAISFGGGEQYFGPGTRLTVT.